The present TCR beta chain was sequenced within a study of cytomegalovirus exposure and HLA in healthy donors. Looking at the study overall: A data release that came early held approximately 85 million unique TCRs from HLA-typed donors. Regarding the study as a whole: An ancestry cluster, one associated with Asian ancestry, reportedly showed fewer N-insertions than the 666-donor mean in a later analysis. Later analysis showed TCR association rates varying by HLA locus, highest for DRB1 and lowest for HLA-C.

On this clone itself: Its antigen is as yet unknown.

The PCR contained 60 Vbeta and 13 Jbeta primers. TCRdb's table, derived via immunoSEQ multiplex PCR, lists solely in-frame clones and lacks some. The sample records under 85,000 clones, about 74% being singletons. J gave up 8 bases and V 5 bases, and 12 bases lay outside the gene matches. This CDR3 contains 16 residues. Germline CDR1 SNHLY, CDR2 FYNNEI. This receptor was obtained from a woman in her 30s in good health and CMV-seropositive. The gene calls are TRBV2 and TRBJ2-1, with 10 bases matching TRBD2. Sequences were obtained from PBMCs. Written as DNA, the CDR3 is TGTGCCAGCAGTCCGACGGTTAGCGGGAGGTTGGATGAGCAGTTCTTC. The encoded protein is CASSPTVSGRLDEQFF.